This record concerns one TCR beta chain sequence. Its antigen is not identified. Germline V gene lookup returns CDR1 WSHSY and CDR2 SAAADI. The CDR3 sequence is 15 residues long. One entry per CDR3 protein, without DNA, is what TCRdb gives after re-calling the 5' RACE reads. The sample is made up of about half a million distinct CDR3 sequences, and the top ten hold 1.4% to 1.5% of it. This record belongs to a study of T cells expressing NK-cell markers. Study conclusions and caveats: It is unclear if expanded NKG2C-expressing clones target HCMV antigens. Each of 6 or 7 donors carried dominant NKG2C+ clonotypes accounting for about 1.0-8% of CD8+ T cells.

The sequencing input was blood T cells: a sorted CD56 or NKG2C T cell subset, CD4+ or CD8+ T cells, or bulk PBMC T cells (not recorded which). The chain is built from TRBV10-2 and TRBJ2-5; there is no DNA to check the TCRdb D call of TRBD1. The source of this sequence is a woman between 45 and 65 years old in good health. The CDR3 spells CASSPIGGPQETQYF.